The 31 T cell receptor beta chains listed next were all sequenced from one sample in a study of cytomegalovirus exposure and HLA in healthy donors. PCR used 60 Vbeta primers and 13 Jbeta primers. The assay was immunoSEQ multiplex PCR, and TCRdb's table has in-frame clones only and misses some. This sample's table reports over 75,000 clones. Source material: PBMCs. The source is a man in his fifties or sixties in good health and CMV-seronegative.

For the CDR3, the DNA is TGCGCCAGCAGCTATGGACAAGTTAATGAAAAACTGTTTTTT. Encoded protein: CASSYGQVNEKLFF. The V call is TRBV5-1, the J call TRBJ1-4, with D maybe TRBD1 (5 bases). V gave up 3 bases and J gave up 4 bases, with 10 bases separating them. The CDR3 is made up of 14 amino acids. The germline V gene has CDR1 SGHRS and CDR2 YFSETQ.

J is TRBJ1-2 and V is TRBV7-9; D is possibly TRBD1 (5 bases). Germline CDR1 reads SEHNR; CDR2 reads FQNEAQ (reference sequence). V lost 2 bases to trimming and J lost 1 base, with 8 bases between them. This CDR3 is built from 14 residues. This chain's CDR3 is CASSLLDSNYGYTF. The CDR3 DNA follows: TGTGCCAGCAGCTTACTTGACAGTAACTATGGCTACACCTTC.

Here the CDR3 reads CASSPGETSSNEQFF. The CDR3 bases are TGTGCCAGCAGCCCGGGGGAGACTAGCAGCAATGAGCAGTTCTTC. The chain carries TRBV11-1 and TRBJ2-1; 7 bases match TRBD2. V gave up 5 bases and J gave up 6 bases; unmatched junction bases: 10. The CDR3 has 15 residues. From germline, CDR1 is SGHAT and CDR2 FQDESV (reference sequence). Full variable domain (missing parts from reference TRBV11-1 and TRBJ2-1): EAEVAQSPRYKITEKSQAVAFWCDPISGHATLYWYRQILGQGPELLVQFQDESVVDDSQLPKDRFSAERLKGVDSTLKIQPAELGDSAMYLCASSPGETSSNEQFFGPGTRLTVL.

CDR3 amino acids: CASSPGTVTYEQYF. The CDR3 region has the DNA TGTGCCAGCAGCCCCGGGACAGTCACCTACGAGCAGTACTTC. This chain connects TRBV27 to TRBJ2-7, with 7 bases fitting TRBD1. The junction had 7 bases not matched to a gene; V was cut back by 6 bases and J by 2 bases. Germline V gene data show CDR1 as MNHEY and CDR2 as SMNVEV (reference sequence). The CDR3 has 14 amino acids.

CDR3 sequence reads: CASSQRTGLYTEAFF. The CDR3 coding sequence is TGTGCCAGCAGCCAGAGAACAGGGCTGTACACTGAAGCTTTCTTT. The V call is TRBV21-1, the J call TRBJ1-1; TRBD1, the D gene given by the table, was not confirmed from the DNA. TRBV21-1 is flagged as a pseudogene. There are 15 residues in the CDR3.

The J gene is TRBJ2-1, the V gene TRBV5-1; TRBD2 might be the D (7 bases). The CDR3 totals 14 residues. The germline CDR1 and CDR2 sequences are SGHRS and YFSETQ. V was clipped by 5 bases and J by 3 bases, with 12 bases between them. CDR3 coding DNA: TGCGCCAGCAGTGCGGGGGCCGACTACAATGAGCAGTTCTTC. As protein: CASSAGADYNEQFF.

The CDR3 protein is CASSPLSYNEQFF. The CDR3 nucleotides read TGTGCCAGCTCACCCTTATCCTACAATGAGCAGTTCTTC. The J gene is TRBJ2-1, the V gene TRBV18; D is unresolved. Looked up from germline, CDR1 is KGHSH and CDR2 is LQKENI. The CDR3 is made up of 13 amino acids. V lost 3 bases to trimming and J lost 1 base, with 4 bases between them.

J is TRBJ2-6 and V is TRBV7-9; a possible D gene is TRBD1 (5 bases). Per the germline V gene, CDR1 is SEHNR and CDR2 is FQNEAQ (reference sequence). V lost 2 bases to trimming and J lost 3 bases, with 8 bases between them. CDR3 length: 15 residues. The CDR3 coding sequence is TGTGCCAGCAGCTTACAGGGAATTGGGGCCAACGTCCTGACTTTC. Translated: CASSLQGIGANVLTF.

The rearrangement joins TRBV10-3 to TRBJ2-3; 10 bases map to TRBD2. Losses at the gene ends were 3 bases for V and 2 bases for J; bases not matched to a gene: 5. This CDR3 has 16 amino acids. Germline V gene lookup returns CDR1 ENHRY and CDR2 SYGVKD. The CDR3 coding sequence is TGTGCCATCAGTGATAGCGGGGGGCTAAACACAGATACGCAGTATTTT. It specifies CAISDSGGLNTDTQYF.

The chain employs TRBV5-6 and TRBJ1-1; 7 bases are shared with TRBD1. The CDR3 extends over 14 amino acids. The trim removed 0 bases at V and 8 bases at J, leaving 7 bases unmatched. Germline assignment: CDR1 SGHDT and CDR2 YYEEEE. The CDR3 nucleotides are TGTGCCAGCAGCTTGGACAGGGGAGGAACGGAAGCTTTCTTT. It yields the protein CASSLDRGGTEAFF.

The gene calls are TRBV4-1 and TRBJ2-7; D possibly corresponds to TRBD1 (5 bases). CDR1 is MGHRA, CDR2 YSYEKL, per germline. Trimming took off 0 bases at V and 6 bases at J, with 15 bases between the two ends. This CDR3 is built from 15 residues. Here the CDR3 reads CASSQDPPRAGEQYF. DNA of the CDR3: TGCGCCAGCAGCCAAGATCCGCCCAGGGCAGGCGAGCAGTACTTC.

The chain has TRBV7-2 and TRBJ1-2; D not certain. Germline V gives CDR1 SGHTA, CDR2 FQGNSA. The V gene lost 1 base and the J gene lost 4 bases, with 7 bases spanning the gap. The CDR3 is made up of 13 amino acids. Here the CDR3 reads CASSLGWAYGYTF. Written as DNA, the CDR3 is TGTGCCAGCAGCTTAGGCTGGGCCTATGGCTACACCTTC.

The chain is built from TRBV30 and TRBJ1-2; D remains ambiguous. V dropped 3 bases and J dropped 4 bases, with 9 bases sitting between them. CDR1 is GTSNPN and CDR2 is SVGIG in the germline V gene (reference sequence). The CDR3 length is 12 residues. CDR3 region: CAWRVGSYGYTF. CDR3 DNA sequence: TGTGCCTGGAGGGTGGGGAGCTATGGCTACACCTTC.

The rearrangement uses TRBV7-9 and TRBJ2-7, with 8 bases matching TRBD1. There are 15 residues in the CDR3. Unmatched junction bases numbered 11, after V lost 6 bases and J lost 4 bases. Germline CDR1 and CDR2: SEHNR and FQNEAQ (reference sequence). The CDR3 DNA reads as TGTGCCAGCAGTTCGGACAGGGAGGTTAGGTACGAGCAGTACTTC. Amino acid sequence: CASSSDREVRYEQYF.

Comment on this clone: Other DNA sequences of this sample code for an identical CDR3. V gene TRBV2 combines with J gene TRBJ1-1; weak D call: TRBD1 (5 bases). The CDR3 is made up of 13 amino acids. From germline, CDR1 is SNHLY and CDR2 FYNNEI. With 5 bases removed from V and 0 bases from J, the gap between germline ends came to 7 bases. The CDR3 reads CASSTGMNTEAFF. The CDR3, as DNA: TGTGCCAGCAGTACAGGTATGAACACTGAAGCTTTCTTT.

The chain employs TRBV23-1 and TRBJ2-1; the match to TRBD1 covers 7 bases. TRBV23-1 is labeled an ORF, and its function is uncertain. Unmatched junction bases numbered 6, after V lost 7 bases and J lost 6 bases. CDR3 length equals 13 residues. The CDR3 nucleotides read TGCGCCAGCAAGTCCCACAGGGGCAATGAGCAGTTCTTC. It is translated as CASKSHRGNEQFF.

A word on this clone: One junction end does not reproduce the germline sequence, and a read error may be involved. The chain has TRBV5-1 and TRBJ1-3; 10 nucleotides line up with TRBD1. CDR1 is SGHRS, CDR2 YFSETQ, per germline. The CDR3 consists of 17 residues. CDR3 in amino acids: CASSLGQGRPSGNTIYF. The CDR3 region has the DNA TGCGCCAGCAGTTTGGGACAGGGGCGCCCATCTGGAAACACCATATATTTT.

The chain uses TRBV7-9 and TRBJ1-6; D unclear. Per germline, CDR1 SEHNR and CDR2 FQNEAQ (reference sequence). This CDR3 region has 15 residues. V was cut by 1 base and J by 5 bases, with 9 bases left in between. CDR3 in amino acids: CASSLGGNNNSPLHF. CDR3 sequence (DNA): TGTGCCAGCAGCTTAGGAGGGAATAATAATTCACCCCTCCACTTT.

This chain joins TRBV25-1 and TRBJ2-1; 11 nucleotides match TRBD2. V shed 6 bases and J 1 base; nucleotides not matched to a gene: 2. The CDR3 covers 15 residues. Germline V gene data show CDR1 as MGHDK and CDR2 as SYGVNS. CDR3 sequence reads: CASSLAGGSYNEQFF. CDR3 DNA: TGTGCCAGCAGCCTAGCGGGGGGATCCTACAATGAGCAGTTCTTC.

The chain carries TRBV28 and TRBJ2-2, with 10 nucleotides matching TRBD2. The CDR3 runs 16 residues. From germline, CDR1 is MDHEN and CDR2 SYDVKM. Trimming took 7 bases from V and 1 from J; bases not matched to a gene: 6. CDR3 amino acids: CASTLWTSGNTGELFF. CDR3 DNA: TGTGCCAGCACTTTGTGGACTAGCGGGAACACCGGGGAGCTGTTTTTT.

This chain uses TRBV7-6 with TRBJ1-4; TRBD1 is a possible D gene (6 bases). The germline V and J ends were trimmed by 1 base and 7 bases, with 13 bases remaining between them. The length of the CDR3 is 15 residues. From germline, CDR1 is SGHVS and CDR2 FNYEAQ. This chain's CDR3 is CASSLGTAKSEKLFF. The CDR3 DNA reads as TGTGCCAGCAGCTTAGGGACAGCTAAATCTGAAAAACTGTTTTTT. The variable domain in full, with the rest retrieved from reference TRBV7-6 and TRBJ1-4, is GAGVSQSPRYKVTKRGQDVALRCDPISGHVSLYWYRQALGQGPEFLTYFNYEAQQDKSGLPNDRFSAERPEGSISTLTIQRTEQRDSAMYRCASSLGTAKSEKLFFGSGTQLSVL.

This rearrangement joins TRBV15 to TRBJ1-5; TRBD1 aligns across 9 bases. The CDR3 is 15 residues long. The V gene end was trimmed by 1 base and the J gene end by 10 bases; junction bases not matched to a gene: 8. Germline V gives CDR1 LNHNV, CDR2 YYDKDF (reference sequence). The CDR3 DNA follows: TGTGCCACCAGCAGAGCAGGACAGGGGACGCGACCCCAGCATTTT. Residues: CATSRAGQGTRPQHF. Combining the CDR3 with reference TRBV15 and TRBJ1-5 gives the whole variable domain DAMVIQNPRYQVTQFGKPVTLSCSQTLNHNVMYWYQQKSSQAPKLLFHYYDKDFNNEADTPDNFQSRRPNTSFCFLDIRSPGLGDTAMYLCATSRAGQGTRPQHFGDGTRLSIL.

The rearrangement joins TRBV27 to TRBJ1-1; TRBD1 matches at 10 bases. Germline-derived CDR1 and CDR2 are MNHEY and SMNVEV (reference sequence). The CDR3 totals 16 residues. The V segment lost 5 bases and the J segment 5 bases; nucleotides outside the gene matches: 11. The CDR3: CASSGGDRGRGTEAFF. The CDR3 DNA reads as TGTGCCAGCAGTGGGGGAGACAGGGGGCGGGGAACTGAAGCTTTCTTT.

The CDR3 spells CASSPDRGNTEAFF. The CDR3 DNA sequence: TGCGCCAGCAGCCCGGACAGGGGCAACACTGAAGCTTTCTTT. The rearrangement joins TRBV5-1 to TRBJ1-1; TRBD1 matches 9 bases. J gave up 2 bases and V 4 bases, and 3 bases lay outside the gene matches. CDR1 and CDR2 from the germline V gene are SGHRS and YFSETQ. The CDR3 has 14 amino acids.

J is TRBJ2-7 and V is TRBV7-3; 7 bases are a match to TRBD1. V was pared by 2 bases and J by 3 bases, with 4 bases of the junction left unmatched. From germline, CDR1 is SGHTA and CDR2 FQGTGA. CDR3 length: 14 amino acids. The CDR3 is CASSLQQGNYEQYF. Written as DNA, the CDR3 is TGTGCCAGCAGCTTACAACAGGGGAACTACGAGCAGTACTTC.

The CDR3 nucleotides read TGTGCCAGCAGTCCTGACAGTGAGTCCTACGAGCAGTACTTC. This gives the protein CASSPDSESYEQYF. The chain links TRBV6-4 to TRBJ2-7; possible D gene TRBD1, 5 bases. CDR1 is MRHNA, CDR2 SNTAGT, per germline. This CDR3 is 14 amino acids long. Between the trimmed V and J ends, which lost 5 bases and 1 base, there was a span of 12 bases.

The rearrangement joins TRBV7-9 to TRBJ2-2; maybe TRBD2 (6 bases). The CDR3 runs to 15 residues. Germline-derived CDR1 and CDR2 are SEHNR and FQNEAQ (reference sequence). Trimming removed 3 bases at V and 2 bases at J, with 10 bases between. The CDR3 DNA follows: TGTGCCAGCAGCTTGGCGGGGAGAAACACCGGGGAGCTGTTTTTT. Encoded protein: CASSLAGRNTGELFF.

This rearrangement joins TRBV30 to TRBJ2-2, with D maybe TRBD1 (6 bases). The germline V gene has CDR1 GTSNPN and CDR2 SVGIG (reference sequence). V was clipped by 6 bases and J by 1 base, with 12 bases between them. The CDR3 contains 14 residues. The CDR3 loop reads CACLRQENTGELFF. CDR3 bases: TGTGCCTGTCTTCGACAGGAGAACACCGGGGAGCTGTTTTTT.

V is TRBV7-5 and J is TRBJ2-5; TRBD1, the table's D call, was not compared with the DNA. TRBV7-5 is deemed a pseudogene. This CDR3 spans 16 amino acids. In DNA form, the CDR3 reads TGTGCCAGAAGCGGGCCGGGGACAGGGGTAAAAGAGACCCAGTACTTC. This sequence encodes CARSGPGTGVKETQYF.

The J gene is TRBJ1-5, the V gene TRBV28; 8 bases agree with TRBD1. Germline CDR1 reads MDHEN; CDR2 reads SYDVKM. Trimming took 6 bases from V and 10 from J; bases not matched to a gene: 8. This CDR3 region has 13 residues. The CDR3 region is CASSLGRGPPQHF. The CDR3 DNA reads as TGTGCCAGCAGCCTAGGCAGGGGGCCACCCCAGCATTTT.

V is TRBV7-2 and J is TRBJ1-2; D perhaps matches TRBD1 (6 bases). The CDR3 covers 15 residues. V gave up 5 bases and J gave up 2 bases, with 15 bases separating them. Germline V gene lookup returns CDR1 SGHTA and CDR2 FQGNSA. The CDR3: CASSQQTGTNYGYTF. The DNA of the CDR3 is TGTGCCAGCAGCCAACAGACAGGCACCAACTATGGCTACACCTTC. The whole variable domain, filled in from reference TRBV7-2 and TRBJ1-2, reads GAGVSQSPSNKVTEKGKDVELRCDPISGHTALYWYRQSLGQGLEFLIYFQGNSAPDKSGLPSDRFSAERTGGSVSTLTIQRTQQEDSAVYLCASSQQTGTNYGYTFGSGTRLTVV.